This T cell receptor beta chain came from a study of blood T cell repertoires in COVID-19. Across the whole study: Acute and convalescent COVID-19 specimens originated in the United States, Italy and Spain.

There are 23 residues in the CDR3. V dropped 2 bases and J dropped 0; count of bases not matched to a gene: 19. CDR1 and CDR2 (germline): SGHDN, FVKESK. The protocol was immunoSEQ multiplex PCR, while the TCRdb copy is restricted to in-frame clones and leaves out a portion. Here the sample spans roughly 260,000 clones, roughly 84% being singletons. Sequenced: peripheral blood. The sequence was collected from a woman aged 18-29 years with acute or convalescent COVID-19. This rearrangement joins TRBV14 to TRBJ2-3; 14 nucleotides match TRBD2. CDR3 coding DNA: TGTGCCAGCAGCCAACGAGGGGCCAGCACGGGACTAGCGGGAGTGGGTAGCACAGATACGCAGTATTTT. Amino acids: CASSQRGASTGLAGVGSTDTQYF.